This TCR beta chain derives from a study of low-dose radiotherapy and immunotherapy resistance in tumors. Overall study context: Once cycle 1 day 1 began, patients took oral aspirin 300 mg daily for four cycles.

This clonotype was recorded at least ten times. Germline V gene sequence: CDR1 DFQATT, CDR2 SNEGSKA (reference sequence). The CDR3 is 10 amino acids. V was trimmed by 5 bases and J by 12 bases, leaving 11 bases between them. Primers used for first-strand cDNA, a TRAV- and TRBV-specific set, covered both alpha and beta chains. The authors ran about 18 PCR cycles to amplify TCRs with a constant-region primer and V-primer adapter. Isolated mRNA underwent amplification by in vitro transcription. TCRdb reanalysed the reads using MiXCR and keeps one entry per CDR3 protein. The table lists tens of thousands of distinct CDR3 sequences, around 30% of them singletons. Time point noted: before trial treatment. Nivolumab, ipilimumab, aspirin, low-dose cyclophosphamide and low-dose radiotherapy were all administered to the donors.

This TCR was recovered from a female donor with ovarian cancer. The sample here was PBMCs, taken before treatment. V gene TRBV20-1 combines with J gene TRBJ1-5, with a possible D match to TRBD1 (5 bases). The CDR3 loop reads CSAVWDGQHF. As DNA, the CDR3 is TGCAGTGCTGTATGGGACGGCCAGCATTTT.